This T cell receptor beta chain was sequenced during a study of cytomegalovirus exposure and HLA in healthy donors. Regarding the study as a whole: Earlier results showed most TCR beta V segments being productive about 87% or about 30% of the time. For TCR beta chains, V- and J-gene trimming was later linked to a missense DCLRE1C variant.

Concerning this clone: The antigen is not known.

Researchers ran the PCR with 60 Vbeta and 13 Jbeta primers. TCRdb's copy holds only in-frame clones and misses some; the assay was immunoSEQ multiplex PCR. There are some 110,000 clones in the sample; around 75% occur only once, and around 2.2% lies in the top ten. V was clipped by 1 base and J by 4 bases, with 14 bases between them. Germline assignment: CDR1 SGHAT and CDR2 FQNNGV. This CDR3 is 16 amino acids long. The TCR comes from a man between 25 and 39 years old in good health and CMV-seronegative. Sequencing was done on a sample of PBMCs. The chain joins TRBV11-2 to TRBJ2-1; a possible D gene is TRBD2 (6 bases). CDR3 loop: CASSLGPGTGYNEQFF. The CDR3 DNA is TGTGCCAGCAGCTTAGGCCCCGGGACTGGATACAATGAGCAGTTCTTC.